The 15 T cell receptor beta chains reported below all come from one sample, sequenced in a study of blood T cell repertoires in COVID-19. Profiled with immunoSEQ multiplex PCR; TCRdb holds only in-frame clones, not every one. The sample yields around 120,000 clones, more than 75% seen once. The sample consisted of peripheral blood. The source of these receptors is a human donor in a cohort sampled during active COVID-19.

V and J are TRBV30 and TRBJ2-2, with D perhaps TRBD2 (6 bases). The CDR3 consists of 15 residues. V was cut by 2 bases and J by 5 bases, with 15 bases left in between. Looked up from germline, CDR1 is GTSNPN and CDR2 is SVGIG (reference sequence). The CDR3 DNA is TGTGCCTGGAGTACTCCTAGCGTTAGAACCGGGGAGCTGTTTTTT. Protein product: CAWSTPSVRTGELFF.

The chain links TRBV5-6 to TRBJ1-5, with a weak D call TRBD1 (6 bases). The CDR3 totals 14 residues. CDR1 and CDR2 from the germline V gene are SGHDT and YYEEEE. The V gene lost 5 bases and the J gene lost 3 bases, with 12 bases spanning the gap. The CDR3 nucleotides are TGTGCCAGCAGTCGTCGACAGGACAATCAGCCCCAGCATTTT. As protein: CASSRRQDNQPQHF.

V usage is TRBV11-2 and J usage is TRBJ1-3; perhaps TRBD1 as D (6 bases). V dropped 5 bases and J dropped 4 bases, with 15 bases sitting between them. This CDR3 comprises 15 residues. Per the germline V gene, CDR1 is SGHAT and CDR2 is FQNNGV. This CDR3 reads CASSTLTGAGNTIYF. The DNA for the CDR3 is TGTGCCAGCAGCACCCTGACAGGCGCAGGAAACACCATATATTTT.

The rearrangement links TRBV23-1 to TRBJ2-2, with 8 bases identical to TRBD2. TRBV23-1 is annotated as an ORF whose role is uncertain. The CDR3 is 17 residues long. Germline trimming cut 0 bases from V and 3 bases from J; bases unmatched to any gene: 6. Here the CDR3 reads CASSQSQPSGYTGELFF. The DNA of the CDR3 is TGCGCCAGCAGTCAATCTCAACCTAGCGGGTACACCGGGGAGCTGTTTTTT.

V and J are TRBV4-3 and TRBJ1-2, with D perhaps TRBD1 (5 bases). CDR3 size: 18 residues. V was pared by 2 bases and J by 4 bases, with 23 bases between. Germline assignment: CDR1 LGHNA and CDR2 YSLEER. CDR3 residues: CASSQFEGGTTGFYGYTF. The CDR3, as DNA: TGCGCCAGCAGCCAATTTGAAGGCGGGACCACGGGTTTCTATGGCTACACCTTC.

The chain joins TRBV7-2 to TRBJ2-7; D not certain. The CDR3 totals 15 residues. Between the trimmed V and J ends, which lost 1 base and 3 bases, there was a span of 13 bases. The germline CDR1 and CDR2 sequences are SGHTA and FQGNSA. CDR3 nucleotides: TGTGCCAGCAGCTTAGACAGTACCTTCTTCTACGAGCAGTACTTC. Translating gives CASSLDSTFFYEQYF.

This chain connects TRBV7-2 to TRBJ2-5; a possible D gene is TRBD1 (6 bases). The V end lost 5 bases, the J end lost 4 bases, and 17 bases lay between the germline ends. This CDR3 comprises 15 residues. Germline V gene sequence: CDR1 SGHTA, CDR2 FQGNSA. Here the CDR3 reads CASSRTGTIGETQYF. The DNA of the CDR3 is TGTGCCAGCAGCAGAACCGGGACAATTGGAGAGACCCAGTACTTC.

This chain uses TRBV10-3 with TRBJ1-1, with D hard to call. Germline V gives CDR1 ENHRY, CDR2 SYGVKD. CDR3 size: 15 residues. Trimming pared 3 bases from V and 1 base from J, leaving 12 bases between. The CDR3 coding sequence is TGTGCCATCAGTGACAAGGCGGCAGCGAACACTGAAGCTTTCTTT. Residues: CAISDKAAANTEAFF.

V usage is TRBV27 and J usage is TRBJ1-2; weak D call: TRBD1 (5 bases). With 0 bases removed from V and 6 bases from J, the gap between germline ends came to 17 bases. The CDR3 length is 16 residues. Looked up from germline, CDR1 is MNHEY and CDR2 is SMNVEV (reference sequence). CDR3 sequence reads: CASSLSKGQSTNGYTF. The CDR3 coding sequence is TGTGCCAGCAGTTTATCGAAGGGGCAATCCACGAATGGCTACACCTTC.

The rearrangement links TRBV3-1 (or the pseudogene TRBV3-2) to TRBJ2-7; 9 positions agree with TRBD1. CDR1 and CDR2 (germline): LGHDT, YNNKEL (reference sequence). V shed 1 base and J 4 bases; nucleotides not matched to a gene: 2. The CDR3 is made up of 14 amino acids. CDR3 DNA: TGTGCCAGCAGCCAAGGGGACAGGGCATACGAGCAGTACTTC. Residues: CASSQGDRAYEQYF.

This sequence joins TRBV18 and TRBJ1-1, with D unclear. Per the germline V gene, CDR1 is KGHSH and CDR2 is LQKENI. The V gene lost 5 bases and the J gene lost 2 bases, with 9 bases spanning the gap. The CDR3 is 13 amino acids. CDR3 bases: TGTGCCAGCTCATATCAACTTAACACTGAAGCTTTCTTT. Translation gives CASSYQLNTEAFF.

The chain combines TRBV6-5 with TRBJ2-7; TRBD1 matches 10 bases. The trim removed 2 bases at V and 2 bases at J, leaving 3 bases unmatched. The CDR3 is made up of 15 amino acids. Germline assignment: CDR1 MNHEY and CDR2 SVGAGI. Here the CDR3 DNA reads TGTGCCAGCAGTTACCGGGGACAGGGGACCTACGAGCAGTACTTC. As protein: CASSYRGQGTYEQYF.

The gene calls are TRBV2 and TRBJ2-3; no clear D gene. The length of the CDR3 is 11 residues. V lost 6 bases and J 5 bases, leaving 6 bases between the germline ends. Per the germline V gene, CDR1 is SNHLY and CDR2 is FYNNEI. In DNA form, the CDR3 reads TGTGCCAGCAGCCAACTAGATACGCAGTATTTT. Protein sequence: CASSQLDTQYF.

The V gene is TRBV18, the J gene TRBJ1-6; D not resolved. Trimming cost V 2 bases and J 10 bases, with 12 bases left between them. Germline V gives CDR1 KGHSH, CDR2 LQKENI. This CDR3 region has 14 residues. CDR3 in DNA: TGTGCCAGCTCACCATTGCCCGGAGAATCACCCCTCCACTTT. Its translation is CASSPLPGESPLHF.

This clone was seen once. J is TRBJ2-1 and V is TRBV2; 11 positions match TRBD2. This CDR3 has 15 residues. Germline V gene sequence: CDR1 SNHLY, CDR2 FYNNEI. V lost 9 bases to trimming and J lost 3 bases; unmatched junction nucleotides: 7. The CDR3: CARASGRSGYNEQFF. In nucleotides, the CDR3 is TGTGCCAGGGCTAGCGGGAGGTCGGGCTACAATGAGCAGTTCTTC. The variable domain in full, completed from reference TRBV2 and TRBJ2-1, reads EPEVTQTPSHQVTQMGQEVILRCVPISNHLYFYWYRQILGQKVEFLVSFYNNEISEKSEIFDDQFSVERPDGSNFTLKIRSTKLEDSAMYFCARASGRSGYNEQFFGPGTRLTVL.